This T cell receptor beta chain was profiled in a study of T cell repertoires in cytomegalovirus infection. Regarding this clonotype: Its antigen is unidentified.

TCRdb fed the reads into MiXCR, producing one record per CDR3 protein. Of 570,000 or so distinct CDR3 sequences in the sample, roughly 42% were seen once. General study findings and limits: There were HLA-C-restricted CMV-specific TCR beta clonotypes dominating the ex vivo response.

This receptor was identified in a human donor in good health (CMV status not recorded). Some clones in this sample may be carry-over from other donors' samples. The sample in question was cultured PBMCs, obtained from culture after CMV antigen stimulation.

CDR3 residues: CSARGLAGTYNEQFF. CDR3 DNA sequence: TGCAGTGCTCGTGGACTAGCGGGGACCTACAATGAGCAGTTCTTC. V and J are TRBV20-1 and TRBJ2-1; TRBD2 agrees at 12 bases. In germline, CDR1 is DFQATT, CDR2 SNEGSKA (reference sequence). CDR3 length: 15 amino acids. The ends lost 5 bases at V and 2 bases at J; junction bases unmatched: 4.